This entry describes one T cell receptor beta chain. Amplification used 60 Vbeta primers and 13 Jbeta primers. Repertoires were generated with immunoSEQ multiplex PCR, while TCRdb's copy carries only in-frame clones and drops some. The repertoire holds fewer than 200,000 clones, with 80% as singletons. This entry is derived from a study of cytomegalovirus exposure and HLA in healthy donors. Unmatched junction bases numbered 5, after V lost 5 bases and J lost 3 bases. CDR1 is SGHNT, CDR2 YENEEA, per germline. CDR3 length equals 14 residues. The chain combines TRBV11-3 with TRBJ2-3; 7 nucleotides match TRBD2. This sequence originates from a man aged 25 to 40 in good health and CMV-seronegative. The material sequenced was PBMCs. CDR3 sequence reads: CASSQRGGTDTQYF. CDR3 DNA sequence: TGTGCCAGCAGCCAGCGGGGTGGGACAGATACGCAGTATTTT.